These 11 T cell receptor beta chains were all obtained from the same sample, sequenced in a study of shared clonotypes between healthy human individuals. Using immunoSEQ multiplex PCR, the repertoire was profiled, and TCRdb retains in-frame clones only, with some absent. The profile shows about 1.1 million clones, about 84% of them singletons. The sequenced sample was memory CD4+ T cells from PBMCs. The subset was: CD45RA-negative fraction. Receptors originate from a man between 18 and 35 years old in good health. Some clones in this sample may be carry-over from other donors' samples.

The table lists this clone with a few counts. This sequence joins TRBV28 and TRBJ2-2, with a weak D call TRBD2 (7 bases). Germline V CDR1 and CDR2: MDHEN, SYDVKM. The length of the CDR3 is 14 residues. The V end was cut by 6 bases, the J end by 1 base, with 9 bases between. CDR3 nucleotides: TGTGCCAGCAGAGCGGGACAGAACACCGGGGAGCTGTTTTTT. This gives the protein CASRAGQNTGELFF.

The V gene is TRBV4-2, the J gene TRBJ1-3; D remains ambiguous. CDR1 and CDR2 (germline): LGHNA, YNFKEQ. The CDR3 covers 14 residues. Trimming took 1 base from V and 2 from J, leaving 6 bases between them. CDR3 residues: CASSQVGTGNTIYF. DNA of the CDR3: TGTGCCAGCAGCCAAGTCGGTACTGGAAACACCATATATTTT.

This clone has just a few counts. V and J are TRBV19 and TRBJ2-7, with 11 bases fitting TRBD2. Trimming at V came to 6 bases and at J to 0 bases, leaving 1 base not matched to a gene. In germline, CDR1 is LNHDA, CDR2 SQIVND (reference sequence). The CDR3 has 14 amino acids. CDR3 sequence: CASRGTSGSYEQYF. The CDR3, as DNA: TGTGCCAGTAGGGGGACTAGCGGCTCCTACGAGCAGTACTTC.

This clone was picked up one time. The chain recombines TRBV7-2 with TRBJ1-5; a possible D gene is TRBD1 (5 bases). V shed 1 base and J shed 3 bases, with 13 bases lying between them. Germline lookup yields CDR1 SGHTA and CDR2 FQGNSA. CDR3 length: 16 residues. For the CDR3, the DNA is TGTGCCAGCAGCTTAGGAGGGAGGGACCTCAATCAGCCCCAGCATTTT. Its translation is CASSLGGRDLNQPQHF.

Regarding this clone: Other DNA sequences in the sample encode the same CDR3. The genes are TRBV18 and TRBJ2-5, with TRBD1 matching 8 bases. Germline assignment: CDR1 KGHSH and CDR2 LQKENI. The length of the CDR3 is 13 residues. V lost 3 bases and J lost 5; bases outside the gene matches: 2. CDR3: CASSPRQGETQYF. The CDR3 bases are TGTGCCAGCTCACCCCGACAGGGGGAGACCCAGTACTTC.

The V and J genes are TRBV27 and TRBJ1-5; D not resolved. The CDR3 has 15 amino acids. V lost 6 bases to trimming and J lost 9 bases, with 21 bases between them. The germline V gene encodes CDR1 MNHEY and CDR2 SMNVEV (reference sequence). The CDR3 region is CASSTGPVRLRPQHF. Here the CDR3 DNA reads TGTGCCAGCAGCACCGGGCCAGTAAGGTTGCGGCCCCAGCATTTT.

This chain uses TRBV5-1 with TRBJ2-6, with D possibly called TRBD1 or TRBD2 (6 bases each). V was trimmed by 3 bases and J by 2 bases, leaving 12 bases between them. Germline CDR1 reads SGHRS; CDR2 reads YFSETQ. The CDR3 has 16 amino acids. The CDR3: CASSSGGGAGANVLTF. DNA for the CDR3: TGCGCCAGCAGCTCCGGAGGGGGAGCTGGGGCCAACGTCCTGACTTTC.

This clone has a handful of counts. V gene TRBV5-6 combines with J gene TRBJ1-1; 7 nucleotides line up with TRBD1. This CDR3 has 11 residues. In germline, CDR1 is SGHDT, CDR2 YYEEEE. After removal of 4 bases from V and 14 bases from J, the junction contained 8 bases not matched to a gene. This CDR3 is CASSTTGSRFF. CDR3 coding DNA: TGTGCCAGCAGCACGACAGGGTCGAGGTTCTTT. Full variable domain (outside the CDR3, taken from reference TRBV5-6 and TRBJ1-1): DAGVTQSPTHLIKTRGQQVTLRCSPKSGHDTVSWYQQALGQGPQFIFQYYEEEERQRGNFPDRFSGHQFPNYSSELNVNALLLGDSALYLCASSTTGSRFFGQGTRLTVV.

CDR3 sequence (DNA): TGCGCCAGCAGTTTGAGGGAGGGTCAGCCCCAGCATTTT. Translating gives CASSLREGQPQHF. This sequence joins TRBV5-1 and TRBJ1-5, with D uncertain. Trimming left V 5 bases short and J 6 bases short, with 12 bases between. The CDR3 runs 13 residues. Per germline, CDR1 SGHRS and CDR2 YFSETQ.

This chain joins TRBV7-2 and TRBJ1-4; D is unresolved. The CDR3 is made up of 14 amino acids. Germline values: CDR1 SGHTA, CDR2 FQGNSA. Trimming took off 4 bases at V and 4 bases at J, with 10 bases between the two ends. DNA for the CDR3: TGTGCCAGCAGCTCCCGGGCGTATAATGAAAAACTGTTTTTT. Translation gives CASSSRAYNEKLFF.

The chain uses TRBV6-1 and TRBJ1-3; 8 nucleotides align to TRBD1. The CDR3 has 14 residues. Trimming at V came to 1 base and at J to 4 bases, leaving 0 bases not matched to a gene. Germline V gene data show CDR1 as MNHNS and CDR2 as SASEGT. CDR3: CASSEGDRGNTIYF. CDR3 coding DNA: TGTGCCAGCAGTGAAGGGGACAGGGGAAACACCATATATTTT.